A selection of T cell receptor beta chains follows, all from one sample in a study of control samples from healthy donors and cancer patients. Assay: immunoSEQ multiplex PCR; the TCRdb copy retains only in-frame clones and omits some. The sample shows roughly 180,000 clones, 93% of them seen only once. Sequencing used blood. These receptors all come from a woman aged 55-70 years in good health. Both conserved end residues are part of each CDR3. Fields, in order: V gene, D gene, clone size, CDR3 length, J gene, CDR3 DNA, CDR3 protein. D genes are given only for firm matches. Clone size appears in some rows only: once, few, many, or a class for an expanded clone.

>TRBV16|-|once|15|TRBJ1-4
TGTGCCAGCAGCCAAGTAGGACAGTCAAATGAAAAACTGTTTTTT
CASSQVGQSNEKLFF
>TRBV10-2|-|-|12|TRBJ1-2
TGCGCCAGTTCGGGACAAGTCTATGGCTACACCTTC
CASSGQVYGYTF
>TRBV20-1|-|-|10|TRBJ1-1
TGCAGTGCTGACAACACTGAAGCTTTCTTT
CSADNTEAFF
>TRBV5-1|-|-|14|TRBJ2-2
TGCGCCAGCAGTTCCGGGGGCTACACCGGGGAGCTGTTTTTT
CASSSGGYTGELFF
>TRBV2|TRBD2|once|14|TRBJ2-5
TGTGCCAGCAATGACCTAGCGGGGGGGGAGACCCAGTACTTC
CASNDLAGGETQYF
>TRBV3-1/TRBV3-2|TRBD1|-|14|TRBJ1-2
TGTGCCAGCAGCCGGGACAGGGTGTATGATGGCTACACCTTC
CASSRDRVYDGYTF
>TRBV7-2|-|-|16|TRBJ1-2
TGTGCCAGCAGCGAAGGACCGTTTATAACCCTGCGTGGCTACACCTTC
CASSEGPFITLRGYTF
>TRBV24-1|-|-|12|TRBJ2-3
TGTGCCACCAGTGGCAGGACAGATACGCAGTATTTT
CATSGRTDTQYF
>TRBV6-6|TRBD1|few|14|TRBJ1-2
TGTGCCACCAGGCTTCCCGGGACAGGCCCTGGCTACACCTTC
CATRLPGTGPGYTF
>TRBV6-5|-|-|14|TRBJ1-1
TGTGCCAGCAGTTCACAGGGAACGAACACTGAAGCTTTCTTT
CASSSQGTNTEAFF
>TRBV7-2|TRBD2|-|16|TRBJ2-2
TGTGCCAGCAGCTTACTGGGCGGGGGGTCCGCCGGGGAGCTGTTTTTT
CASSLLGGGSAGELFF
>TRBV6-5|TRBD1|-|13|TRBJ2-3
TGTGCCAGCAGTACAGGGGGGACAGATACGCAGTATTTT
CASSTGGTDTQYF
>TRBV28|-|-|16|TRBJ1-1
TGTGCCAGCAGTGCCGAAGTCCAGGGTTTAGATACTGAAGCTTTCTTT
CASSAEVQGLDTEAFF
>TRBV11-2|-|-|15|TRBJ2-5
TGTGCCAGCAGCTTAGTTGGGGGGCGCGTGGAGACCCAGTACTTC
CASSLVGGRVETQYF
>TRBV6-2/TRBV6-3|TRBD1|-|14|TRBJ1-4
TGTGCCAGCAGTACGACAGGGTTCGTCGGAAAACTGTTTTTT
CASSTTGFVGKLFF
>TRBV3-1/TRBV3-2|-|-|13|TRBJ1-5
TGTGCCAGCAAACAGGGAGGCAATCAGCCCCAGCATTTT
CASKQGGNQPQHF
>TRBV12-5|-|once|15|TRBJ1-1
TGTGCTAGTGGTATATTCATTGATATCGTCACTGAAGCTTTCTTT
CASGIFIDIVTEAFF